In this sample, the clone carrying this T cell receptor (beta chain) turned up a few times. Its antigen is not known. This specimen belongs to a study of T-cell reconstitution after alpha-beta-depleted transplantation in children. Study outcomes and limitations: When one year had passed after transplant, most T-cell counts and diversity came from newly produced T cells.

Germline CDR1 is SGHDT and CDR2 is YYEEEE. The V and J ends lost 9 bases and 0 bases respectively, with 20 bases between them. CDR3 size: 16 residues. As it was prepared, the TCRbeta library received unique molecular identifiers. TCRdb reprocessed the PCR reads with MiXCR, giving one entry per CDR3 protein. This sample has 60,000 to 100,000 distinct CDR3 sequences, with 15% to 20% found just once. Source: PBMCs, mostly from graft donor cells, taken 360 days after TCRalphabeta/CD19-depleted stem cell transplant. This clonotype was obtained from a male patient aged 2 to 9 who had a stem cell transplant for acute lymphoblastic leukemia, so the T cells may come from the graft donor. This rearrangement joins TRBV5-6 to TRBJ2-3, with no clear D. In nucleotides, the CDR3 is TGTGCCATGAGCCCCCGACTCACCACTAGCACAGATACGCAGTATTTT. This sequence encodes CAMSPRLTTSTDTQYF.